The clone carrying this TCR beta chain has only a few counts. V was shortened by 5 bases and J by 5 bases, with 13 bases between the two germline ends. Germline loops: CDR1 SGDLS, CDR2 YYNGEE. The CDR3 is 13 amino acids. This sample stems from a study of blood T cells in healthy people across ages. A second PCR of 7 to 11 cycles used a sample-barcoded 5' primer and a J-beta primer mix. MiXCR, run by TCRdb on the 5' RACE reads, gives a single entry per CDR3 protein. The sample has fewer than 1,200,000 distinct CDR3 sequences, roughly a quarter seen once. These data also featured in a second study, about T cells of mothers and their children.

V usage is TRBV9 and J usage is TRBJ2-5; D not certain. The clonotype comes from a girl aged 2-10 years in good health. The sequenced sample consisted of blood. CDR3 residues: CASSPGPSETQYF. The CDR3 DNA reads as TGTGCCAGCAGTCCCGGGCCGTCGGAGACCCAGTACTTC.